One and the same sample provided the 3 T cell receptor beta chains below, sequenced in a study of shared clonotypes between healthy human individuals. Libraries were prepared by immunoSEQ multiplex PCR; TCRdb keeps only in-frame clonotypes and omits some of them. Here the sample spans 2 million to 2.5 million clones, 90% to 96% being singletons. Source material: naive CD4+ T cells sorted from blood. Subset defined: CD45RA+ positively selected. These receptors were collected from a man between 18 and 29 years old in good health.

The genes are TRBV7-9 and TRBJ2-1, with D tentatively TRBD1 or TRBD2 (5 bases each). CDR1 is SEHNR and CDR2 is FQNEAQ in the germline V gene (reference sequence). Trimming took off 2 bases at V and 0 bases at J, with 14 bases between the two ends. The CDR3 has 17 amino acids. The CDR3 loop is CASSLMGPRSSYNEQFF. The CDR3 bases are TGTGCCAGCAGCTTAATGGGACCAAGGAGCTCCTACAATGAGCAGTTCTTC.

This clone was seen just once. Other DNA sequences of this sample code for an identical CDR3. The genes are TRBV6-1 and TRBJ1-5, with 9 bases lining up with TRBD1. Per the germline V gene, CDR1 is MNHNS and CDR2 is SASEGT. The CDR3 consists of 14 residues. The trim removed 6 bases at V and 3 bases at J, leaving 3 bases unmatched. The CDR3 nucleotides are TGTGCCAGCAGATGGACAGGGGTCAATCAGCCCCAGCATTTT. This translates into CASRWTGVNQPQHF.

The J gene is TRBJ1-5, the V gene TRBV6-1; 10 bases are shared with TRBD1. This CDR3 contains 15 residues. Trimming at V came to 8 bases and at J to 4 bases, leaving 8 bases not matched to a gene. Germline CDR1 and CDR2: MNHNS and SASEGT. CDR3 sequence (DNA): TGTGCCAGCGGGGGAGACAGGGGGCCGAATCAGCCCCAGCATTTT. Amino acids: CASGGDRGPNQPQHF.